This TCR beta chain was retrieved from a study of T-cell reconstitution after alpha-beta-depleted transplantation in children. V gave up 5 bases and J gave up 7 bases, with 20 bases separating them. This CDR3 comprises 16 residues. Germline loops: CDR1 SGHVS, CDR2 FNYEAQ. Using unique molecular identifiers, the investigators prepared the TCRbeta library. TCRdb re-called the PCR reads with MiXCR, one entry per CDR3 protein. Among 450,000 to 600,000 distinct CDR3 sequences listed, approximately 32% were seen once. This clonotype was counted only a few times. This receptor was identified in a human donor who donated a stem cell graft to a child with aplastic anemia. The genes are TRBV7-6 and TRBJ2-2; D might be TRBD1 (5 bases). Specimen: PBMCs from the stem cell graft donor, collected from the stem cell graft. The CDR3 protein is CASSQNRLGNIGELFF. DNA of the CDR3: TGTGCCAGCAGCCAAAACAGGTTGGGAAATATCGGGGAGCTGTTTTTT.